This T cell receptor (beta chain) was sequenced in a study of read filtering for tumor transcriptome and immune sequencing. Study-wide background: The cohort had 17 to 20 men and more than 13 women aged roughly 47 to 85, mean roughly 71 years. Per sample, TCR-region reads ranged about 4 to 10.27 million by IR-seq, 85 to 1273 by RNA-seq. Study conclusions and caveats: Compared with RNA-seq, IR-seq gave much higher clonotype depth and reliability. Correlation between methods rose after single-read clonotypes were removed.

This clonotype was counted a few times. What it recognizes is unknown. The library was built from about 370 ng RNA with molecular barcoded adaptors for alpha/delta and beta/gamma chains. MiXCR, applied by TCRdb to the reads, yields one record per CDR3 protein. The top ten hold roughly 17% of the sample, which has about 58,000 distinct CDR3 sequences, around 12% seen once. Trimming at V came to 0 bases and at J to 1 base, leaving 6 bases not matched to a gene. Germline lookup yields CDR1 SGHNT and CDR2 YYREEE (reference sequence). CDR3 length: 16 residues. The chain joins TRBV5-4 to TRBJ2-5, with 7 bases fitting TRBD1. This clonotype was obtained from a donor older than 35 with multiple myeloma. The material sequenced was a population of CD138-negative cells sorted from bone marrow. In DNA form, the CDR3 reads TGTGCCAGCAGCTTGGGTACAGGGGCACTCCAAGAGACCCAGTACTTC. It codes for CASSLGTGALQETQYF.